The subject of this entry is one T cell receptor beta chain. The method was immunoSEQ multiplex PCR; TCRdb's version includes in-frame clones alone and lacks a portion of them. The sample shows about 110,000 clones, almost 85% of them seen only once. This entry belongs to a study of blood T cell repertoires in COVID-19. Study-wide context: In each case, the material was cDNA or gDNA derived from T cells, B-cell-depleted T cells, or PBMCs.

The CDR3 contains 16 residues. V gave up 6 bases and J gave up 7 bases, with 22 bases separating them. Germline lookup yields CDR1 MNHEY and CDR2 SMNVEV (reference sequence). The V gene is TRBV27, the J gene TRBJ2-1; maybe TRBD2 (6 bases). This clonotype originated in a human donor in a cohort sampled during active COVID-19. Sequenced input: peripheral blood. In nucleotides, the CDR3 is TGTGCCAGCAGGGGGGACTCGCTAAGGCCGGGAAATGAGCAGTTCTTC. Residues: CASRGDSLRPGNEQFF.